A selection of T cell receptor beta chains follows, all from one sample in a study of cytomegalovirus exposure and HLA in healthy donors. Using immunoSEQ multiplex PCR, the repertoire was profiled, and TCRdb retains in-frame clones only, with some absent. The data show about 200,000 clones, roughly 73% seen once. The sequenced sample was PBMCs. Receptors were obtained from a woman in her twenties or thirties in good health and CMV-seronegative. Both conserved end residues are part of each CDR3. The D gene is left open where the match is weak. Clone size appears in some rows only: once, few, many, or a class for an expanded clone.

clone size: .
D gene: TRBD2
J gene: TRBJ2-1
V gene: TRBV27
CDR3 protein: CASSLYYGGRAYNEQFF
CDR3 DNA: TGTGCCAGCAGTTTATATTATGGCGGGAGGGCCTACAATGAGCAGTTCTTC

clone size: .
D gene: TRBD1
J gene: TRBJ2-7
V gene: TRBV5-4
CDR3 protein: CASSDRVTYEQYF
CDR3 DNA: TGTGCCAGCAGCGACAGGGTTACCTACGAGCAGTACTTC

clone size: few
D gene: .
J gene: TRBJ1-6
V gene: TRBV6-1
CDR3 protein: CASSESVTPNSPLHF
CDR3 DNA: TGTGCCAGCAGTGAATCTGTGACACCTAATTCACCCCTCCACTTT

clone size: .
D gene: .
J gene: TRBJ2-7
V gene: TRBV4-1
CDR3 protein: CASSQGTGPTYEQYF
CDR3 DNA: TGCGCCAGCAGCCAAGGTACAGGTCCAACCTACGAGCAGTACTTC

clone size: once
D gene: TRBD2
J gene: TRBJ2-1
V gene: TRBV7-2
CDR3 protein: CASSTSGAYNEQFF
CDR3 DNA: TGTGCCAGCAGCACTAGCGGGGCTTACAATGAGCAGTTCTTC

clone size: .
D gene: .
J gene: TRBJ2-3
V gene: TRBV1
CDR3 protein: CTSSQRTGGDTQYF
CDR3 DNA: TGCACCAGCAGTCAGAGGACAGGGGGGGATACGCAGTATTTT

clone size: few
D gene: TRBD1
J gene: TRBJ1-2
V gene: TRBV15
CDR3 protein: CATSSGGQGANYGYTF
CDR3 DNA: TGTGCCACCAGCAGCGGAGGGCAGGGGGCGAACTATGGCTACACCTTC

clone size: few
D gene: TRBD1
J gene: TRBJ2-7
V gene: TRBV7-9
CDR3 protein: CASSRVIGTAYEQYF
CDR3 DNA: TGTGCCAGCAGCCGCGTCATCGGGACAGCCTACGAGCAGTACTTC

clone size: once
D gene: .
J gene: TRBJ1-1
V gene: TRBV6-4
CDR3 protein: CASSDNQENTEAFF
CDR3 DNA: TGTGCCAGCAGTGATAACCAGGAGAACACTGAAGCTTTCTTT

clone size: .
D gene: .
J gene: TRBJ2-4
V gene: TRBV10-1
CDR3 protein: CASTSPDWYKNIQYF
CDR3 DNA: TGCGCCAGCACCTCACCGGACTGGTACAAAAACATTCAGTACTTC

clone size: .
D gene: .
J gene: TRBJ1-5
V gene: TRBV7-8
CDR3 protein: CASSSEGVVGNQPQHF
CDR3 DNA: TGTGCCAGCAGCTCCGAGGGGGTGGTGGGTAATCAGCCCCAGCATTTT

clone size: few
D gene: .
J gene: TRBJ2-5
V gene: TRBV4-3
CDR3 protein: CASSPINRGQETQYF
CDR3 DNA: TGCGCCAGCAGCCCTATTAATCGGGGCCAAGAGACCCAGTACTTC

clone size: .
D gene: .
J gene: TRBJ2-1
V gene: TRBV27
CDR3 protein: CASSLGLSEQFF
CDR3 DNA: TGTGCCAGCAGTTTAGGTTTGAGTGAGCAGTTCTTC

clone size: .
D gene: TRBD2
J gene: TRBJ2-7
V gene: TRBV19
CDR3 protein: CASTGGPVDEQYF
CDR3 DNA: TGTGCCAGTACGGGAGGCCCTGTCGACGAGCAGTACTTC

clone size: .
D gene: TRBD1
J gene: TRBJ2-7
V gene: TRBV25-1
CDR3 protein: CASQLHETGTYEQYF
CDR3 DNA: TGTGCCAGCCAATTGCATGAGACAGGGACCTACGAGCAGTACTTC

clone size: few
D gene: .
J gene: TRBJ1-5
V gene: TRBV7-8
CDR3 protein: CASSLALRAGSNQPQHF
CDR3 DNA: TGTGCCAGCAGCTTAGCGTTGAGGGCGGGTAGCAATCAGCCCCAGCATTTT

clone size: .
D gene: TRBD2
J gene: TRBJ2-1
V gene: TRBV5-4
CDR3 protein: CASSLAGAVLDEQFF
CDR3 DNA: TGTGCCAGCAGCTTAGCGGGGGCCGTCCTCGATGAGCAGTTCTTC

clone size: .
D gene: .
J gene: TRBJ1-1
V gene: TRBV2
CDR3 protein: CASRDLDTTEAFF
CDR3 DNA: TGTGCCAGCAGGGATCTTGACACGACTGAAGCTTTCTTT

clone size: .
D gene: .
J gene: TRBJ2-7
V gene: TRBV30
CDR3 protein: CAWSVWRVGGGLSSYEQYF
CDR3 DNA: TGTGCCTGGAGTGTTTGGAGGGTGGGAGGGGGATTAAGCTCCTACGAGCAGTACTTC

clone size: few
D gene: .
J gene: TRBJ2-7
V gene: TRBV6-6
CDR3 protein: CASSYHSPLSYEQYF
CDR3 DNA: TGTGCCAGCAGTTACCACTCGCCCCTTAGCTACGAGCAGTACTTC

clone size: .
D gene: TRBD1
J gene: TRBJ1-2
V gene: TRBV5-1
CDR3 protein: CASILTPGQGAGGYTF
CDR3 DNA: TGCGCCAGCATCCTCACCCCCGGACAGGGGGCGGGTGGCTACACCTTC

clone size: .
D gene: .
J gene: TRBJ1-5
V gene: TRBV4-1
CDR3 protein: CASSLLPGQPQHF
CDR3 DNA: TGCGCCAGCAGCCTTCTCCCGGGTCAGCCCCAGCATTTT

clone size: .
D gene: .
J gene: TRBJ1-4
V gene: TRBV11-2
CDR3 protein: CASSLARAANEKLFF
CDR3 DNA: TGTGCCAGCAGCTTAGCCAGGGCCGCTAATGAAAAACTGTTTTTT

clone size: .
D gene: .
J gene: TRBJ2-5
V gene: TRBV7-6
CDR3 protein: CASSLDSAPLQETQYF
CDR3 DNA: TGTGCCAGCAGCTTAGATTCTGCGCCTCTCCAAGAGACCCAGTACTTC

clone size: .
D gene: TRBD1
J gene: TRBJ2-7
V gene: TRBV14
CDR3 protein: CASSNDQGEKIYEQYF
CDR3 DNA: TGTGCCAGCAGCAACGATCAGGGGGAAAAAATCTACGAGCAGTACTTC

clone size: .
D gene: TRBD1
J gene: TRBJ1-3
V gene: TRBV4-1
CDR3 protein: CASSPDRNSGNTIYF
CDR3 DNA: TGCGCCAGCAGTCCGGACAGGAACTCTGGAAACACCATATATTTT

clone size: few
D gene: .
J gene: TRBJ1-3
V gene: TRBV6-1
CDR3 protein: CASSDGASGNTIYF
CDR3 DNA: TGTGCCAGCAGTGACGGAGCCTCTGGAAACACCATATATTTT

clone size: .
D gene: .
J gene: TRBJ1-5
V gene: TRBV5-8
CDR3 protein: CASSYSNQPQHF
CDR3 DNA: TGTGCCAGCAGCTACTCCAATCAGCCCCAGCATTTT

clone size: .
D gene: .
J gene: TRBJ2-7
V gene: TRBV4-2
CDR3 protein: CASSVGTSPSYEQYF
CDR3 DNA: TGTGCCAGCAGCGTCGGGACATCCCCCTCATACGAGCAGTACTTC

clone size: .
D gene: .
J gene: TRBJ1-1
V gene: TRBV7-9
CDR3 protein: CASSFGHTEAFF
CDR3 DNA: TGTGCCAGCAGCTTCGGTCACACTGAAGCTTTCTTT

clone size: few
D gene: TRBD1
J gene: TRBJ1-1
V gene: TRBV4-1
CDR3 protein: CASSQDVTDRATEAFF
CDR3 DNA: TGCGCCAGCAGCCAAGACGTCACGGACAGGGCTACTGAAGCTTTCTTT

clone size: .
D gene: TRBD1
J gene: TRBJ2-7
V gene: TRBV5-1
CDR3 protein: CASQIQGQGYEQYF
CDR3 DNA: TGCGCCAGCCAGATACAGGGACAGGGTTACGAGCAGTACTTC

clone size: .
D gene: TRBD1
J gene: TRBJ2-7
V gene: TRBV6-5
CDR3 protein: CASGRAGGFEQYF
CDR3 DNA: TGTGCCAGCGGAAGGGCAGGGGGCTTCGAGCAGTACTTC

clone size: few
D gene: .
J gene: TRBJ2-1
V gene: TRBV18
CDR3 protein: CASTLGVTEQFF
CDR3 DNA: TGTGCCAGCACCCTCGGGGTTACTGAGCAGTTCTTC

clone size: .
D gene: TRBD2
J gene: TRBJ2-3
V gene: TRBV6-4
CDR3 protein: CASSEGREVGTDTQYF
CDR3 DNA: TGTGCCAGCAGTGAGGGGCGGGAGGTCGGCACAGATACGCAGTATTTT

clone size: .
D gene: TRBD2
J gene: TRBJ2-7
V gene: TRBV5-4
CDR3 protein: CASSLARSSGSYEQYF
CDR3 DNA: TGTGCCAGCAGCTTGGCGCGCTCTAGCGGGAGCTACGAGCAGTACTTC

clone size: .
D gene: TRBD1
J gene: TRBJ1-2
V gene: TRBV10-3
CDR3 protein: CAISDDRGIGGYTF
CDR3 DNA: TGTGCCATCAGCGACGACAGGGGAATTGGTGGCTACACCTTC

clone size: .
D gene: TRBD1
J gene: TRBJ2-4
V gene: TRBV4-3
CDR3 protein: CASSQDAGGAKNIQYF
CDR3 DNA: TGCGCCAGCAGCCAAGATGCAGGGGGAGCCAAAAACATTCAGTACTTC

clone size: .
D gene: TRBD1
J gene: TRBJ2-7
V gene: TRBV7-2
CDR3 protein: CASSYAGTGAYEQYF
CDR3 DNA: TGTGCCAGCAGCTACGCCGGGACAGGGGCCTACGAGCAGTACTTC

clone size: .
D gene: .
J gene: TRBJ2-7
V gene: TRBV6-1
CDR3 protein: CATQRASYEQYF
CDR3 DNA: TGTGCCACCCAGCGGGCCTCCTACGAGCAGTACTTC

clone size: .
D gene: .
J gene: TRBJ2-7
V gene: TRBV29-1
CDR3 protein: CSVVGAGSYEQYF
CDR3 DNA: TGCAGCGTTGTTGGGGCAGGGTCCTACGAGCAGTACTTC

clone size: once
D gene: TRBD2
J gene: TRBJ2-7
V gene: TRBV7-9
CDR3 protein: CASSPGTGVTSGRVYEQYF
CDR3 DNA: TGTGCCAGCAGCCCCGGGACAGGGGTGACTAGCGGGAGGGTGTACGAGCAGTACTTC

clone size: .
D gene: TRBD1
J gene: TRBJ1-1
V gene: TRBV7-7
CDR3 protein: CASSVTGSGDTEAFF
CDR3 DNA: TGTGCCAGCAGCGTGACAGGGAGTGGTGACACTGAAGCTTTCTTT

clone size: few
D gene: .
J gene: TRBJ1-4
V gene: TRBV4-1
CDR3 protein: CASSLALESTWIARYEKLFF
CDR3 DNA: TGCGCCAGCAGCCTAGCACTGGAGTCCACCTGGATTGCAAGATATGAAAAACTGTTTTTT

clone size: .
D gene: .
J gene: TRBJ1-5
V gene: TRBV25-1
CDR3 protein: CASSETTGNSNQPQHF
CDR3 DNA: TGTGCCAGCAGTGAGACTACAGGGAATAGCAATCAGCCCCAGCATTTT

clone size: .
D gene: TRBD1
J gene: TRBJ2-1
V gene: TRBV6-5
CDR3 protein: CASSYTRDRGREQFF
CDR3 DNA: TGTGCCAGCAGTTATACCCGGGACAGGGGGCGCGAGCAGTTCTTC

clone size: .
D gene: .
J gene: TRBJ1-1
V gene: TRBV11-2
CDR3 protein: CASGGVGTEAFF
CDR3 DNA: TGTGCCAGCGGAGGGGTTGGGACTGAAGCTTTCTTT

clone size: .
D gene: .
J gene: TRBJ1-2
V gene: TRBV18
CDR3 protein: CASSPEALGGSGYTF
CDR3 DNA: TGTGCCAGCTCACCAGAAGCGCTGGGGGGTAGTGGCTACACCTTC

clone size: .
D gene: .
J gene: TRBJ2-3
V gene: TRBV5-1
CDR3 protein: CASSRGTDTQYF
CDR3 DNA: TGCGCCAGCAGCCGGGGGACAGATACGCAGTATTTT

clone size: .
D gene: .
J gene: TRBJ1-4
V gene: TRBV5-1
CDR3 protein: CASAKQGLGEKLFF
CDR3 DNA: TGCGCCAGCGCTAAACAGGGTTTAGGTGAAAAACTGTTTTTT

clone size: few
D gene: TRBD1
J gene: TRBJ1-2
V gene: TRBV18
CDR3 protein: CASSRDRDLANYGYTF
CDR3 DNA: TGTGCCAGCTCGCGTGACAGGGATTTAGCTAACTATGGCTACACCTTC

clone size: .
D gene: .
J gene: TRBJ1-2
V gene: TRBV5-6
CDR3 protein: CASSFRELYGYTF
CDR3 DNA: TGTGCCAGCAGCTTCAGGGAACTCTATGGCTACACCTTC

clone size: .
D gene: TRBD1
J gene: TRBJ1-2
V gene: TRBV10-3
CDR3 protein: CAIAGGGYGYTF
CDR3 DNA: TGTGCCATCGCAGGGGGCGGCTATGGCTACACCTTC

clone size: .
D gene: TRBD1
J gene: TRBJ1-1
V gene: TRBV5-1
CDR3 protein: CASSLGQGSTEAFF
CDR3 DNA: TGCGCCAGCAGCTTGGGACAGGGGTCCACTGAAGCTTTCTTT

clone size: few
D gene: TRBD1
J gene: TRBJ2-5
V gene: TRBV18
CDR3 protein: CASSRTGTGGLLAETQYF
CDR3 DNA: TGTGCCAGCTCGCGAACCGGGACAGGGGGATTATTGGCAGAGACCCAGTACTTC

clone size: .
D gene: TRBD2
J gene: TRBJ2-1
V gene: TRBV5-5
CDR3 protein: CASSFRTSMDEQFF
CDR3 DNA: TGTGCCAGCAGCTTCCGGACTAGTATGGATGAGCAGTTCTTC

clone size: .
D gene: .
J gene: TRBJ2-5
V gene: TRBV9
CDR3 protein: CASSLGQLQETQYF
CDR3 DNA: TGTGCCAGCAGCTTAGGACAACTTCAAGAGACCCAGTACTTC

clone size: once
D gene: .
J gene: TRBJ2-5
V gene: TRBV7-9
CDR3 protein: CASSPHRQVQETQYF
CDR3 DNA: TGTGCCAGCAGCCCTCACCGACAGGTTCAAGAGACCCAGTACTTC

clone size: .
D gene: TRBD2
J gene: TRBJ2-3
V gene: TRBV11-2
CDR3 protein: CASSLVALAGTDTQYF
CDR3 DNA: TGTGCCAGCAGCTTAGTTGCGCTAGCGGGCACAGATACGCAGTATTTT

clone size: few
D gene: TRBD2
J gene: TRBJ2-7
V gene: TRBV2
CDR3 protein: CASSGLARTYEQYF
CDR3 DNA: TGTGCCAGCAGTGGACTAGCGAGAACCTACGAGCAGTACTTC